This TCR beta chain was found in a study of blood T cell repertoires in COVID-19. Study context: COVID-19 samples, acute and convalescent, were from the United States, Italy and Spain. In each case, the material was cDNA or gDNA derived from T cells, B-cell-depleted T cells, or PBMCs.

The repertoire was sequenced with immunoSEQ multiplex PCR; TCRdb's copy has only in-frame clones and lacks some. The data hold about 220,000 clones, with almost 90% observed a single time. The CDR3 totals 13 residues. Germline V gene lookup returns CDR1 LNHDA and CDR2 SQIVND (reference sequence). V was trimmed by 5 bases and J by 5 bases, leaving 12 bases between them. The TCR comes from a woman aged 45-65 years with acute COVID-19. This chain links TRBV19 with TRBJ2-5; D is possibly TRBD1 (6 bases). Sequenced sample: PBMCs or T cells enriched from blood (not recorded which). CDR3 DNA sequence: TGTGCCAGTAGTTGGGGGCGTAGGGAGACCCAGTACTTC. Translating it yields CASSWGRRETQYF.